This TCR beta chain was sequenced for a study of post-analysis software for immune sequencing data. Study background: Progressive-relapsing, secondary progressive and relapsing-remitting multiple sclerosis were among the disease courses included. Study-wide findings and caveats: There were five TRBV segments more frequent in patients than controls, and TRBV5-6, TRBV5-1 and TRBV20-1 were among them. Significantly lower normalized Chao1 diversity was seen in multiple sclerosis patients than in controls.

Carried by the TCR beta cDNA libraries were unique molecular identifiers. Starting from approximately 1 to 10 million T cells, the study yielded roughly 0.5 million cDNA molecules. One entry per CDR3 protein, called by TCRdb with MiXCR from the PCR reads. This table has about 560,000 distinct CDR3 sequences, 44% appearing once. CDR1 and CDR2 (germline): LNHNV, YYDKDF (reference sequence). Between the trimmed V and J ends, which lost 6 bases and 8 bases, there was a span of 10 bases. The CDR3 covers 12 residues. As regards this clonotype: What it binds is unknown.

The gene calls are TRBV15 and TRBJ1-4; D is unresolved. The sequence came from a girl aged 10-17 years with multiple sclerosis. Sequencing was performed on blood. CDR3: CATSFSNEKLFF. Here the CDR3 DNA reads TGTGCCACCAGTTTTTCCAACGAAAAACTGTTTTTT.